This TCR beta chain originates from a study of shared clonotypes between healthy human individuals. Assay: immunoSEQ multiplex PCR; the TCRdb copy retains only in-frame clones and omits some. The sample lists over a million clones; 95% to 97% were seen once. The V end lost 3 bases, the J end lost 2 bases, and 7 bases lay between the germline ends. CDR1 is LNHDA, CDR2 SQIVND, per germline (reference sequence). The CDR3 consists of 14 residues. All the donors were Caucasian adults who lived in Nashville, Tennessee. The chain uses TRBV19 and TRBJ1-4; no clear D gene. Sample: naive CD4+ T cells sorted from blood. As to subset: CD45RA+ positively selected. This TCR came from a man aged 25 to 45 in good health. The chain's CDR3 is CASSMRRTNEKLFF. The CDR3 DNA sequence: TGTGCCAGTAGTATGCGTCGGACTAATGAAAAACTGTTTTTT.